This T cell receptor (beta chain) was identified during a study of shared clonotypes between healthy human individuals. With respect to this clone: No antigen is known for it.

200 to 250 ng DNA, 30,000 to 35,000 T cell genomes, went into each sorted-subset replicate PCR. The data were produced by immunoSEQ multiplex PCR, yet TCRdb's version contains in-frame clones alone and is incomplete. This sample yields 2,500,000 or so clones, of which more than 85% are seen a single time; roughly 0.39% belongs to the top ten. CDR1 is MDHEN, CDR2 SYDVKM, per germline. The CDR3 length is 14 residues. General study points: Only blood samples were collected, and tissue repertoires likely differ.

The chain couples TRBV28 to TRBJ2-5, with unresolved D. The DNA end is a closer match to TRBJ2-7, so the J assignment may be wrong. Sample: naive CD4+ T cells from PBMCs. Subset in this sample: CD45RA+ positively selected. The TCR sequence derives from a man younger than 35 in good health. Some clones in this sample may be carry-over from other donors' samples. The CDR3 DNA follows: TGTGCCAGCAGTTTAGTGGGTCAGTCCTACGAGCAGTACTTC. Amino acid sequence: CASSLVGQSYEQYF.